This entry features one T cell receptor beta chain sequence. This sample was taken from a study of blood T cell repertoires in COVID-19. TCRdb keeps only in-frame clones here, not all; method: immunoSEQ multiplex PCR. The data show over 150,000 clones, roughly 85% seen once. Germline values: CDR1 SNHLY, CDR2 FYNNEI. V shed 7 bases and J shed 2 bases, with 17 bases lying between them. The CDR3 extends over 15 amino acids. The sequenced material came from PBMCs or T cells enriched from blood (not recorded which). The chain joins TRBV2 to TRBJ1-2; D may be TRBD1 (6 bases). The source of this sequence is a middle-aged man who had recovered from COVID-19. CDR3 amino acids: CASKYRQQGNYGYTF. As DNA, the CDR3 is TGTGCCAGCAAGTACAGACAGCAGGGGAACTATGGCTACACCTTC.